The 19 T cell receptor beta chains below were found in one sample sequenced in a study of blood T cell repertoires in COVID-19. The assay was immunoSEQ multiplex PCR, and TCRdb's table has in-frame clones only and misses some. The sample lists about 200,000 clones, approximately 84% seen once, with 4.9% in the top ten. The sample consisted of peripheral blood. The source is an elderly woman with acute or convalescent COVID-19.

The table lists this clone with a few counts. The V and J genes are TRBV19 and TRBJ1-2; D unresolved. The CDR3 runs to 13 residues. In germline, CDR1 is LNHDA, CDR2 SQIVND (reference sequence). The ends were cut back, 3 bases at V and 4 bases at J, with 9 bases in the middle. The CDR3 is CASSMRASYGYTF. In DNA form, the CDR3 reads TGTGCCAGTAGTATGAGGGCCAGCTATGGCTACACCTTC.

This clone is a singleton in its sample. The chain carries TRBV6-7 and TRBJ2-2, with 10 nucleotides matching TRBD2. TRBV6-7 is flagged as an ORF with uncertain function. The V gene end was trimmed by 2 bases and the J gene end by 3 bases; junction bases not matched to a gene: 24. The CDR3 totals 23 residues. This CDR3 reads CASSYTQTEQREGPRGHTGELFF. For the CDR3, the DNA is TGTGCCAGCAGTTACACCCAAACCGAGCAGCGGGAGGGCCCGAGGGGCCACACCGGGGAGCTGTTTTTT.

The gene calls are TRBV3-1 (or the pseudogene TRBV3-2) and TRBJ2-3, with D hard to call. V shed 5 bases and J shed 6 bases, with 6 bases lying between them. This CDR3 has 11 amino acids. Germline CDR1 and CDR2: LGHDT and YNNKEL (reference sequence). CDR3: CASSSWDTQYF. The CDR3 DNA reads TGTGCCAGCAGCAGCTGGGATACGCAGTATTTT.

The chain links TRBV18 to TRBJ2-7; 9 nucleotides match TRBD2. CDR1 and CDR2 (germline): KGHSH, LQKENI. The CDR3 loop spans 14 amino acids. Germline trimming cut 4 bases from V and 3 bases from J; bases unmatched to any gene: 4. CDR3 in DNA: TGTGCCAGCTCACGTCTAGCGGGACTCTACGAGCAGTACTTC. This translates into CASSRLAGLYEQYF.

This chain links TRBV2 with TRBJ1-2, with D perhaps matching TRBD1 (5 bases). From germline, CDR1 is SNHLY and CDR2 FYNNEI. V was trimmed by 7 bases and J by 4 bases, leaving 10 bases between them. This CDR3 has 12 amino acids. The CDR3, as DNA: TGTGCCAGCACCACAGGAATCTATGGCTACACCTTC. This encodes CASTTGIYGYTF.

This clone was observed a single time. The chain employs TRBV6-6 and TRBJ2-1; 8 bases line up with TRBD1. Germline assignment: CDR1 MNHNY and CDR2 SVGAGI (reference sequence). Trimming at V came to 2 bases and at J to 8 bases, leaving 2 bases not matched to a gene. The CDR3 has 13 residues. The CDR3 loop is CASSYGQGYEQFF. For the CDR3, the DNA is TGTGCCAGCAGTTACGGACAGGGCTATGAGCAGTTCTTC.

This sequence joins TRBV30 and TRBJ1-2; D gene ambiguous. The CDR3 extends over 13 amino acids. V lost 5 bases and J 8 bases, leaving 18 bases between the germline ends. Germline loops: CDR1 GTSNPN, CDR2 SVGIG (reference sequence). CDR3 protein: CAWSRGSLLGYTF. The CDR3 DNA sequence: TGTGCCTGGTCCCGAGGGAGTTTACTGGGCTACACCTTC.

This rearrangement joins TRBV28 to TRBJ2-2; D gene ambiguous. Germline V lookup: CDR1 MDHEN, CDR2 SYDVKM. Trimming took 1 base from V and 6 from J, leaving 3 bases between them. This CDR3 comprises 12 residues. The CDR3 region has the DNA TGTGCCAGCAGTTTATTCGCCGGGGAGCTGTTTTTT. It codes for CASSLFAGELFF.

The CDR3 sequence is CSVGGRADRYFADEQFF. The CDR3 DNA reads as TGCAGCGTGGGGGGGCGAGCGGATCGTTATTTTGCCGATGAGCAGTTCTTC. The rearrangement joins TRBV29-1 to TRBJ2-1; weak D call: TRBD2 (7 bases). The CDR3 totals 17 residues. Trimming took 6 bases from V and 8 from J, leaving 29 bases between them. Germline V gives CDR1 SQVTM, CDR2 ANQGSEA.

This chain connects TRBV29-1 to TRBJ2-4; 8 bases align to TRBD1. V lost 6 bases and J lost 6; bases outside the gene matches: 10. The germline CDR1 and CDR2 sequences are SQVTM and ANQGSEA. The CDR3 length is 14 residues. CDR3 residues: CSVVRDRYTNIQYF. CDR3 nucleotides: TGCAGCGTCGTCCGGGACAGGTATACAAACATTCAGTACTTC. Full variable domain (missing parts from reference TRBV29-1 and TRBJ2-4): SAVISQKPSRDICQRGTSLTIQCQVDSQVTMMFWYRQQPGQSLTLIATANQGSEATYESGFVIDKFPISRPNLTFSTLTVSNMSPEDSSIYLCSVVRDRYTNIQYFGAGTRLSVL.

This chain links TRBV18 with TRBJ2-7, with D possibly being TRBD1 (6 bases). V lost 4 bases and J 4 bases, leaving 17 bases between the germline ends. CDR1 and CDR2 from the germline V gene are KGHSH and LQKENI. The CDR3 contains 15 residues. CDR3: CASSLTQGVIYEQYF. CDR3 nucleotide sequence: TGTGCCAGCTCACTCACACAGGGAGTAATTTACGAGCAGTACTTC.

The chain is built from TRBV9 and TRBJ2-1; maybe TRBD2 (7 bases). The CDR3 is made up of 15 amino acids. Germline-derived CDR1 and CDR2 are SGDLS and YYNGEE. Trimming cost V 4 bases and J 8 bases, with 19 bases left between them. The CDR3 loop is CASSPWGGGRYEQFF. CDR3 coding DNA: TGTGCCAGCAGCCCTTGGGGGGGCGGGAGATATGAGCAGTTCTTC.

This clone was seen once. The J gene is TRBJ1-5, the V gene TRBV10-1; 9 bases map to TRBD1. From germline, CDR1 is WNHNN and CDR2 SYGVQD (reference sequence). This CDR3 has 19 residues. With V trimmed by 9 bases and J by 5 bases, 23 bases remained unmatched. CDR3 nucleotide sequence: TGCGCCAGTTGGTGGTTGGTCGGGACAGGGCCGTTCCATGATCAGCCCCAGCATTTT. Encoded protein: CASWWLVGTGPFHDQPQHF.

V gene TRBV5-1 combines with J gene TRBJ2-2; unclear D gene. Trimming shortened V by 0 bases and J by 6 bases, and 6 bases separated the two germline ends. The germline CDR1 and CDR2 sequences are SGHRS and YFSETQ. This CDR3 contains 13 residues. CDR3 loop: CASSLEIAGELFF. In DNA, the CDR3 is TGCGCCAGCAGCTTGGAAATAGCCGGGGAGCTGTTTTTT.

CDR3 sequence: CASSTQVDTEAFF. CDR3 DNA: TGTGCCAGCAGCACCCAGGTGGACACTGAAGCTTTCTTT. The chain employs TRBV9 and TRBJ1-1; the D is unclear. Germline V gene data show CDR1 as SGDLS and CDR2 as YYNGEE. The CDR3 runs to 13 residues. V lost 4 bases and J lost 3, with 10 bases in between.

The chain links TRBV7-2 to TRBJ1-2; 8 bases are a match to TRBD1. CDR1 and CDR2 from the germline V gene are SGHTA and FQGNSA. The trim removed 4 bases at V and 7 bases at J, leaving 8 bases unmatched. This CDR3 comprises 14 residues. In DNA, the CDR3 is TGTGCCAGCAGCTCGACCCAGGGGGCTGGTGGCTACACCTTC. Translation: CASSSTQGAGGYTF. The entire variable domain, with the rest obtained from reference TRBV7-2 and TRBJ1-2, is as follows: GAGVSQSPSNKVTEKGKDVELRCDPISGHTALYWYRQSLGQGLEFLIYFQGNSAPDKSGLPSDRFSAERTGGSVSTLTIQRTQQEDSAVYLCASSSTQGAGGYTFGSGTRLTVV.

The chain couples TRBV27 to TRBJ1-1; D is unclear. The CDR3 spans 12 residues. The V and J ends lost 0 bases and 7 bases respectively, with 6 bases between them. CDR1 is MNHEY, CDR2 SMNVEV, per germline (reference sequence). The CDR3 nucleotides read TGTGCCAGCAGTTTATCGTCCGGTGAAGCTTTCTTT. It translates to CASSLSSGEAFF.

In nucleotides, the CDR3 is TGTGCCAGCAGCTTAATCGAAGGGCGGGAGGGCCTAAATGAGCAGTTCTTC. It yields the protein CASSLIEGREGLNEQFF. The chain is built from TRBV7-9 and TRBJ2-1, with 9 bases aligning to TRBD2. Germline values: CDR1 SEHNR, CDR2 FQNEAQ (reference sequence). This CDR3 contains 17 residues. The V segment lost 2 bases and the J segment 7 bases; nucleotides outside the gene matches: 12.

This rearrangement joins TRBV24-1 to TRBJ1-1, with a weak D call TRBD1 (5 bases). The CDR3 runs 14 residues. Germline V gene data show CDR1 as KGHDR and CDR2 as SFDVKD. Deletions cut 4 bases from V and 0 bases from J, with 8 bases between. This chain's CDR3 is CATSETGLNTEAFF. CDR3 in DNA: TGTGCCACCAGTGAAACAGGTCTGAACACTGAAGCTTTCTTT.